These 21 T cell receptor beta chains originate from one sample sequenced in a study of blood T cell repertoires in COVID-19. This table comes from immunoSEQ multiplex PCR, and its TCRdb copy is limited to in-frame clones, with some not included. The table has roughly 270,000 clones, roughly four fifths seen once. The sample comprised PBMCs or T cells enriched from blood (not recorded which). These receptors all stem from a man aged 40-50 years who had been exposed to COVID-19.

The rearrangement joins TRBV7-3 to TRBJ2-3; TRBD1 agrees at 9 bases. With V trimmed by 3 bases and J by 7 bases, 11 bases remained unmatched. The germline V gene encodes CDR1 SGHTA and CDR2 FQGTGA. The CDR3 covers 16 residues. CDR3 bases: TGTGCCAGCAGCTTGGGGACAGGGAGAAGTAAGAATACGCAGTATTTT. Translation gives CASSLGTGRSKNTQYF.

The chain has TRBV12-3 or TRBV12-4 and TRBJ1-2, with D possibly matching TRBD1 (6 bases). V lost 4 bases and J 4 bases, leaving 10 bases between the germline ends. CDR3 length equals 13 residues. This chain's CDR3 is CASSYDRSYGYTF. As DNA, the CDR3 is TGTGCCAGCAGTTACGACAGGAGCTATGGCTACACCTTC.

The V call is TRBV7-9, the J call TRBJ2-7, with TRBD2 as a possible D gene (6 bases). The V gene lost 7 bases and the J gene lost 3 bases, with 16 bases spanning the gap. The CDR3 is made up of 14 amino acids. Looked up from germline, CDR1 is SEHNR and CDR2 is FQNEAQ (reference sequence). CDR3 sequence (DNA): TGTGCCAGCACCCTCACCGGGAGCTTCTACGAGCAGTACTTC. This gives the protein CASTLTGSFYEQYF.

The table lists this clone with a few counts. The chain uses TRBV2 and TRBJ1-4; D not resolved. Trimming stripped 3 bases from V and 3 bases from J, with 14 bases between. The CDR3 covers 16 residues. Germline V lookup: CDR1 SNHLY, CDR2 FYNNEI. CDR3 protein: CASSDGLGGSNEKLFF. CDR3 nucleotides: TGTGCCAGCAGTGACGGGTTGGGAGGTTCTAATGAAAAACTGTTTTTT.

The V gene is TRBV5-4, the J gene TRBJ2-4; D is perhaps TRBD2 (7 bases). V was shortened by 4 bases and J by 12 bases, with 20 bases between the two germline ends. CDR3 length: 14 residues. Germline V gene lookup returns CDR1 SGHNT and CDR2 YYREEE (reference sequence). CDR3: CASSQGLVGDTQYF. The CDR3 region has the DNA TGTGCCAGCAGCCAAGGACTAGTCGGGGACACTCAGTACTTC.

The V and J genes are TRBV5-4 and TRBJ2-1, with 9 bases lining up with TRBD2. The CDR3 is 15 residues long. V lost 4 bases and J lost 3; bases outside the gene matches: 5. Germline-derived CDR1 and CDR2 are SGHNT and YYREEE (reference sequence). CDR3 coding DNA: TGTGCCAGCAGCGGAAAACTAGCGGGCTACAATGAGCAGTTCTTC. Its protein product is CASSGKLAGYNEQFF.

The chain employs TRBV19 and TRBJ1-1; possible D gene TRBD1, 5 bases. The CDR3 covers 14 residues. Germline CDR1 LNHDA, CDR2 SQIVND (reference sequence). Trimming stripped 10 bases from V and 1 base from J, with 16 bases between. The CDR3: CATSQGATNTEAFF. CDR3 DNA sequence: TGTGCCACCTCACAAGGGGCTACGAACACTGAAGCTTTCTTT.

The CDR3 loop is CASSLGAGRTYNEQFF. As DNA, the CDR3 is TGTGCCAGCAGCTTAGGCGCCGGGAGGACCTACAATGAGCAGTTCTTC. The chain uses TRBV7-8 and TRBJ2-1, with TRBD2 matching over 7 bases. Germline CDR1 reads SGHVS; CDR2 reads FQNEAQ. This CDR3 contains 16 residues. V was clipped by 1 base and J by 2 bases; unmatched bases: 5.

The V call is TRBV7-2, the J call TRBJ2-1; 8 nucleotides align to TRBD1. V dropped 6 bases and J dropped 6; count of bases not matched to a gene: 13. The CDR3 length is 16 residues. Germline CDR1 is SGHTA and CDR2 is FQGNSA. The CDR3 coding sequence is TGTGCCAGCAGTTTGGTCGGACAGGGTGGGGCCAATGAGCAGTTCTTC. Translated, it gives CASSLVGQGGANEQFF.

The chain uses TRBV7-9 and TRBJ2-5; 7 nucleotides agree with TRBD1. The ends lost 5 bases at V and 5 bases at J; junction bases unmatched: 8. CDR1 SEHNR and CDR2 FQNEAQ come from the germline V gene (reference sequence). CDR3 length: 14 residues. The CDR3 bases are TGTGCCAGCAGCCCCCACAGGGGCGGTGAGACCCAGTACTTC. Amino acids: CASSPHRGGETQYF. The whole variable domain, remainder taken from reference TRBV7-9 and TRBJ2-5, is DTGVSQNPRHKITKRGQNVTFRCDPISEHNRLYWYRQTLGQGPEFLTYFQNEAQLEKSRLLSDRFSAERPKGSFSTLEIQRTEQGDSAMYLCASSPHRGGETQYFGPGTRLLVL.

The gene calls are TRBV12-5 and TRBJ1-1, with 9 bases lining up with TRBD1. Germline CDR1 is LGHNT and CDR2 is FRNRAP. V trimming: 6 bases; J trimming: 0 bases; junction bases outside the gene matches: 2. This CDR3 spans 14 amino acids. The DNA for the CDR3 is TGTGCTAGTGGACAGGGGGCCCTGAACACTGAAGCTTTCTTT. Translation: CASGQGALNTEAFF.

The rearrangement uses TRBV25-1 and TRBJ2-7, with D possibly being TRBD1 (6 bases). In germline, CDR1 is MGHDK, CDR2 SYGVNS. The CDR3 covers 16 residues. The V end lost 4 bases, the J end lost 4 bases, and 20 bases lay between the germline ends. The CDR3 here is CASSGAPGTQLYEQYF. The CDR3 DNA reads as TGTGCCAGCAGTGGTGCACCCGGGACACAGCTTTACGAGCAGTACTTC.

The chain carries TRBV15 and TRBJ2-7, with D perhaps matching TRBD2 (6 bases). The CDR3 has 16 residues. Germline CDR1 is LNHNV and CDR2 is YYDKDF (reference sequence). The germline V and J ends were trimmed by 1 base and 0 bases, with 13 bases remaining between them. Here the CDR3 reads CATSRGGVPSSYEQYF. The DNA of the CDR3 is TGTGCCACCAGCAGAGGGGGGGTTCCGAGCTCCTACGAGCAGTACTTC.

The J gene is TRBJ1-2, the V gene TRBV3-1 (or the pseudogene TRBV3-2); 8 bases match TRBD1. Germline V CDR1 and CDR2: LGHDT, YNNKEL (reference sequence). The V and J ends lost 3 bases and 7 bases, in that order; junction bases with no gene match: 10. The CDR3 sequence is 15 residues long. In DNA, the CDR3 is TGTGCCAGCAGCCATCTCGGACAGGGCATGGGTGGCTACACCTTC. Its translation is CASSHLGQGMGGYTF.

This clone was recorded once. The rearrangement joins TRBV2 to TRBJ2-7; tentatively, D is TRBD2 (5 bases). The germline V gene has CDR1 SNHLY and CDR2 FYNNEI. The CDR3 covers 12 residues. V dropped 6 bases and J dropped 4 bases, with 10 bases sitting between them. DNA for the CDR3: TGTGCCAGCAGGGGTGGAGGATACGAGCAGTACTTC. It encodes CASRGGGYEQYF.

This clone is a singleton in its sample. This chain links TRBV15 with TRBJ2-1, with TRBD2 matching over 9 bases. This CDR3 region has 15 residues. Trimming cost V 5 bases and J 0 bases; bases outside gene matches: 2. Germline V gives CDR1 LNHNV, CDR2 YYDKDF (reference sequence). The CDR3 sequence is CATSLGLASYNEQFF. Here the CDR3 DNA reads TGTGCCACCAGCCTGGGACTAGCCTCCTACAATGAGCAGTTCTTC.

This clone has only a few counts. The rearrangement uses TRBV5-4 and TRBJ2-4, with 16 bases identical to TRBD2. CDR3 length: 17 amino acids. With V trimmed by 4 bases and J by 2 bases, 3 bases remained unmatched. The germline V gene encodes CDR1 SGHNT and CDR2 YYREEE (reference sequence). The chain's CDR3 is CASSPGLAGGSKNIQYF. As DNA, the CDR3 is TGTGCCAGCAGCCCGGGACTAGCGGGAGGGTCCAAAAACATTCAGTACTTC.

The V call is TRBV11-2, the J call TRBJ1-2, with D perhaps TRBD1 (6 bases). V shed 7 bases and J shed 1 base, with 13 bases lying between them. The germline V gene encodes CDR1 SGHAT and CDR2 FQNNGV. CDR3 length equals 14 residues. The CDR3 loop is CASNPTGLNYGYTF. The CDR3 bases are TGTGCCAGCAACCCGACAGGTCTTAACTATGGCTACACCTTC.

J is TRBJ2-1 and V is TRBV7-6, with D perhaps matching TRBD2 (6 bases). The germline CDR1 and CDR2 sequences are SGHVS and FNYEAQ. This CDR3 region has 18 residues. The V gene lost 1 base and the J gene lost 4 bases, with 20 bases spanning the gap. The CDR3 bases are TGTGCCAGCAGCTTAGGGGGAGCAGGACACGGGAGATACAATGAGCAGTTCTTC. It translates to CASSLGGAGHGRYNEQFF.

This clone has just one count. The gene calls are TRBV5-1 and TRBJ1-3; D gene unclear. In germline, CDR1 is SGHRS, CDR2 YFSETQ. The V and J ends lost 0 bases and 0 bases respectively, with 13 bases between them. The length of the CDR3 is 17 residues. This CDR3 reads CASSLESVSVSGNTIYF. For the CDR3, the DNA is TGCGCCAGCAGCTTGGAGTCCGTGAGTGTCTCTGGAAACACCATATATTTT.

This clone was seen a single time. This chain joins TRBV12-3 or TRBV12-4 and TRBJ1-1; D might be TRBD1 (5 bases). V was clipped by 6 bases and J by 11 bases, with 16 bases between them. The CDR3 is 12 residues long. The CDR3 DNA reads TGTGCCAGCAGCCCCCGGGTGGGGCAGGCTTTCTTT. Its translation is CASSPRVGQAFF.